This TCR beta chain is from a study of T cell responses to AZD1222 COVID-19 vaccine. Points from the study as a whole: Epitopes outside B.1.351 and B.1.1.7 mutated regions reportedly drew nearly half of spike TCRs. Regions 160-218 and 743-854 held dominance among vaccine-associated CD4 TCRs, which spanned spike. Repertoire sampling was restricted to post-peak T cell response timepoints.

Here immunoSEQ multiplex PCR was the method, and the copy in TCRdb shows in-frame clones only, minus some. The top ten hold approximately 20% of the sample, which has around 97,000 clones, around nine tenths seen once. About this clone: Its specificity is unknown.

V gave up 4 bases and J gave up 7 bases, with 7 bases separating them. The CDR3 totals 11 residues. Germline assignment: CDR1 SGHRS and CDR2 YFSETQ. The chain links TRBV5-1 to TRBJ2-3; D gene uncertain. The origin of this receptor is an adult in good health. Sequenced material: peripheral blood, taken on day 0 of AZD1222 vaccination. The chain's CDR3 is CASSGENTQYF. CDR3 sequence (DNA): TGCGCCAGCAGCGGGGAAAATACGCAGTATTTT.